This paragraph covers one TCR beta chain sequence. Its antigen is as yet unknown. The sample is drawn from a study of T cell responses to AZD1222 COVID-19 vaccine. Points from the study as a whole: Only a handful of people who got AZD1222 tested seropositive at baseline. Donors, mostly white British, included more females; clonal diversity was possibly underestimated.

Samples with a second dose at about 4 or about 12 weeks were pooled together. Assay: immunoSEQ multiplex PCR; the TCRdb copy retains only in-frame clones and omits some. The sample comprises 95,000 to 150,000 clones, about 92% of which are singletons, and 5% rests with the top ten. The length of the CDR3 is 16 residues. From germline, CDR1 is LGHNA and CDR2 YSLEER. V lost 0 bases, J lost 0 bases, and 10 bases lay in between. The source of this sequence is an adult who received the AZD1222 COVID-19 vaccine. The chain recombines TRBV4-3 with TRBJ2-3; TRBD1 is a possible D gene (5 bases). The sequencing here drew on peripheral blood, taken 28 days after the second AZD1222 dose. CDR3: CASSQDWGTSTDTQYF. Written as DNA, the CDR3 is TGCGCCAGCAGCCAAGATTGGGGCACTAGCACAGATACGCAGTATTTT.